Each of the 11 T cell receptor beta chains below was sequenced from the same sample in a study of a mutant IDH1 vaccine in newly diagnosed glioma. TCRdb's copy holds only in-frame clones and misses some; the assay was immunoSEQ multiplex PCR. The sample holds about 67,000 clones, around 83% seen once. The time point is: baseline, week 1 (first vaccination visit). The sample's treatment: pre-vaccination baseline after standard-of-care therapy. The sample here was peripheral blood mononuclear cells (PBMCs), taken from a glioma patient treated with radiotherapy, temozolomide or both. These receptors were taken from a woman between 18 and 29 years old with glioma. Some clones in this sample may be carry-over from other donors' samples.

The chain recombines TRBV29-1 with TRBJ2-1; weak D call: TRBD2 (6 bases). The CDR3 has 14 amino acids. Looked up from germline, CDR1 is SQVTM and CDR2 is ANQGSEA. Trimming cost V 7 bases and J 4 bases, with 17 bases left between them. CDR3 nucleotide sequence: TGCAGCGCCACCATTGGAGGGACTTACAATGAGCAGTTCTTC. This sequence encodes CSATIGGTYNEQFF.

The genes are TRBV28 and TRBJ2-7; tentatively, D is TRBD2 (5 bases). Germline-derived CDR1 and CDR2 are MDHEN and SYDVKM. This CDR3 has 16 amino acids. The germline V and J ends were trimmed by 6 bases and 1 base, with 19 bases remaining between them. The CDR3 reads CASSLGTGSGSYEQYF. CDR3 nucleotides: TGTGCCAGCAGCCTGGGTACCGGGTCGGGATCCTACGAGCAGTACTTC.

The V and J genes are TRBV6-1 and TRBJ1-1; D not certain. The CDR3 is 14 amino acids. The V end was cut by 5 bases, the J end by 3 bases, with 13 bases between. In germline, CDR1 is MNHNS, CDR2 SASEGT. In DNA form, the CDR3 reads TGTGCCAGCAGTTTAGGCGGTACTTACACTGAAGCTTTCTTT. Translated: CASSLGGTYTEAFF.

The chain joins TRBV12-5 to TRBJ2-2; 7 nucleotides line up with TRBD1. Germline V gene data show CDR1 as LGHNT and CDR2 as FRNRAP. V shed 6 bases, J shed 1 base, and the junction held 11 bases outside the gene matches. The CDR3 is 17 amino acids. Here the CDR3 DNA reads TGTGCTAGTGGGATTGCCCCGACAGGGAGGAACACCGGGGAGCTGTTTTTT. Translating it yields CASGIAPTGRNTGELFF.

This chain uses TRBV7-2 with TRBJ2-7, with D unresolved. The CDR3 extends over 12 amino acids. Trimming removed 2 bases at V and 6 bases at J, with 8 bases between. Germline V CDR1 and CDR2: SGHTA, FQGNSA. The CDR3 region is CASSLTPSEQYF. DNA of the CDR3: TGTGCCAGCAGCTTAACTCCTTCCGAGCAGTACTTC.

The chain is built from TRBV10-3 and TRBJ2-3; 9 nucleotides line up with TRBD2. Germline CDR1 is ENHRY and CDR2 is SYGVKD. Trimming took 6 bases from V and 1 from J; bases not matched to a gene: 5. This CDR3 is built from 15 residues. The CDR3 here is CAIRKAGGGTDTQYF. The CDR3 coding sequence is TGTGCCATCAGGAAAGCGGGAGGAGGCACAGATACGCAGTATTTT.

This clone showed up just once. Distinct nucleotide sequences in the sample also encode this CDR3. The chain uses TRBV9 and TRBJ2-1, with 14 bases lining up with TRBD2. J was trimmed by 9 bases and V by 0 bases; bases with no gene match: 2. The V gene's germline CDR1 is SGDLS and CDR2 YYNGEE. The CDR3 spans 15 residues. CDR3 sequence (DNA): TGTGCCAGCAGCGTAGGACTAGCGGGAGGGGGTGAGCAGTTCTTC. This gives the protein CASSVGLAGGGEQFF.

V gene TRBV7-9 combines with J gene TRBJ2-5, with a tentative D call TRBD2 (5 bases). The CDR3 contains 13 residues. V was clipped by 5 bases and J by 3 bases, with 10 bases between them. Germline CDR1 is SEHNR and CDR2 is FQNEAQ (reference sequence). The DNA of the CDR3 is TGTGCCAGCAGCCCGGACTGGAAAGAGACCCAGTACTTC. Its translation is CASSPDWKETQYF.

The V and J genes are TRBV13 and TRBJ2-5; possibly TRBD1 or TRBD2 for D (5 bases each). Germline V lookup: CDR1 PRHDT, CDR2 FYEKMQ (reference sequence). Trimming stripped 4 bases from V and 1 base from J, with 13 bases between. This CDR3 is built from 15 residues. The DNA for the CDR3 is TGTGCCAGCAGCTCCCTAGGGACGGCCCAAGAGACCCAGTACTTC. Protein: CASSSLGTAQETQYF. Full variable domain (remainder filled in from reference TRBV13 and TRBJ2-5): AAGVIQSPRHLIKEKRETATLKCYPIPRHDTVYWYQQGPGQDPQFLISFYEKMQSDKGSIPDRFSAQQFSDYHSELNMSSLELGDSALYFCASSSLGTAQETQYFGPGTRLLVL.

The genes are TRBV6-1 and TRBJ1-5; TRBD1 matches at 10 bases. V was clipped by 0 bases and J by 7 bases; unmatched bases: 6. CDR1 and CDR2 (germline): MNHNS, SASEGT. The CDR3 sequence is 16 residues long. The CDR3 nucleotides read TGTGCCAGCAGTGAAGCAGGCGGGACAGGGGTCCAGCCCCAGCATTTT. Translated, it gives CASSEAGGTGVQPQHF.

The genes are TRBV4-3 and TRBJ2-7; D not certain. There are 14 residues in the CDR3. V lost 0 bases to trimming and J lost 3 bases, with 9 bases between them. Per the germline V gene, CDR1 is LGHNA and CDR2 is YSLEER. The CDR3 is CASSQDFTNYEQYF. The CDR3 coding sequence is TGCGCCAGCAGCCAAGATTTCACCAACTACGAGCAGTACTTC.